This T cell receptor (beta chain) is from a study of OX40 agonist ivuxolimab in advanced cancers. With regard to the full study: The costimulatory receptor OX40 (CD134) was targeted by ivuxolimab, a fully human IgG2 agonistic monoclonal antibody. Of the 50 or so patients in dose escalation, about 20 had hepatocellular carcinoma, some 15 had melanoma, 9 had renal cell carcinoma and 9 had head and neck cancer. The point of sequencing TCRbeta in the periphery was to test whether ivuxolimab changed TCR sequence diversity and drove clonal T-cell expansion. Three dose-escalation patients achieved partial responses, one with hepatocellular carcinoma and two with cutaneous melanoma. A male proportion of roughly 80% and a mean age of approximately 61 years, ranging from roughly 23 to 80, were recorded for the dose-escalation cohort. Prior anti-PD-1, anti-PD-L1 or anti-CTLA-4 therapy was permitted, and 40% to 50% of dose-escalation patients had received checkpoint inhibitors. Intravenous ivuxolimab was administered to patients every 2 weeks at six dose levels: 0.01, 0.1, 0.3, 1.5, 3 and 10 mg/kg. The monotherapy dose-escalation portion (N of about 47 patients) of the phase I ivuxolimab trial is reported in the paper.

The trial excluded patients who had a history of autoimmune disease or who were on systemic immunosuppression. Peripheral blood for TCR sequencing was collected from all dose cohorts at baseline, on cycle 4 day 1, and on cycle 7 day 1. Samples were obtained from an open-label, multicenter, first-in-human phase I dose-escalation trial of ivuxolimab. Adults with locally advanced or metastatic melanoma, renal cell, hepatocellular, or head and neck squamous cell carcinoma were enrolled in the trial. Before TCR sequencing, CD4+ T cells and CD8+ T cells were sorted from peripheral blood as separate populations. For sequencing of the TCRbeta CDR3 region, genomic DNA was extracted from the sorted cells. The immunoSEQ Assay was used to sequence the TCRbeta CDR3 regions. Held by TCRdb, this immuneACCESS table contains in-frame sequences only and omits some clones. Under half of the omission traces to an unresolved V gene where checked; the cause of the rest is unknown. This sample lists about 64,000 clones; around 84% were detected once. 5% of the sample is in the top ten clones.

With respect to this clone: Its cognate antigen has yet to be identified. Within one base of it there is no much larger clone, and no base qualities were kept.

V lost 4 bases and J lost 3 bases, and the count of bases not matched to a germline gene is 5. The germline V gene specifies MNHNS as CDR1 and SASEGT as CDR2. The CDR3 numbers 15 residues from cysteine through phenylalanine. Here the CDR3 DNA is all that survives: 45 bases in frame from base 1. Points the paper makes about the study in general: In partial responders in the 0.1-3.0 mg/kg groups, normalized peripheral clonal expansion was found to be among the lowest, especially among CD8+ T cells. Low levels of normalized T-cell clonal expansion were also seen in some patients who did not respond. At doses from 0.1 to 3.0 mg/kg, clonal expansion was seen in both CD4+ and CD8+ blood T cells between baseline and week 6. The antigen specificity of the clonally expanded peripheral T cells was not determined. On average, CD8+ T cells showed more expanded clones than CD4+ T cells after ivuxolimab.

This TCR was recovered from an adult with an advanced solid tumor such as melanoma, head and neck, liver or kidney cancer. The sample was CD4+ or CD8+ T cells sorted from blood, taken in a trial of the OX40 agonist ivuxolimab. The chain links TRBV6-1 with TRBJ2-7; 11 bases in between match TRBD2. CDR3 reads: CASSVPSGGYYEQYF. The bases are TGTGCCAGCAGTGTCCCTAGCGGGGGGTACTACGAGCAGTACTTC.